Listed below are T cell receptor beta chains from one sample, sequenced in a study of blood T cell repertoires in COVID-19. The table came from immunoSEQ multiplex PCR; TCRdb's copy has only in-frame clones and leaves some out. The profile shows some 120,000 clones, around 85% of them singletons. The specimen sequenced was peripheral blood. The origin of the receptors is a woman older than 75 with COVID-19, enrolled during active disease. CDR3s include the opening cysteine and the closing phenylalanine or tryptophan. A D gene is named only where the DNA matches it firmly. Not all rows give a size; the values are once, few, many and, for expanded clones, a class.

j_gene	d_gene	abundance	v_gene	CDR3aa	CDR3nt
TRBJ1-6	TRBD1	NA	TRBV7-2	CASSLGQGANSPLHF	TGTGCCAGCAGCTTAGGACAGGGGGCTAATTCACCCCTCCACTTT
TRBJ2-7	TRBD2	NA	TRBV7-2	CASSVSGSAYEQYF	TGTGCCAGCAGCGTAAGCGGGAGTGCTTACGAGCAGTACTTC
TRBJ2-2	NA	NA	TRBV12-3/TRBV12-4	CASSLSLGELFF	TGTGCCAGCAGTTTATCCCTGGGGGAGCTGTTTTTT
TRBJ2-1	TRBD1	NA	TRBV7-6	CASSLAPGQGYNEQFF	TGTGCCAGCAGCTTAGCCCCGGGACAGGGATACAATGAGCAGTTCTTC
TRBJ1-6	NA	NA	TRBV7-9	CASSLEGESSPLHF	TGTGCCAGCAGCCTAGAGGGGGAAAGTTCACCCCTCCACTTT
TRBJ2-7	TRBD1	NA	TRBV2	CASSDGTGYEQYF	TGTGCCAGCAGTGACGGGACAGGTTACGAGCAGTACTTC
TRBJ2-3	NA	NA	TRBV28	CASSGPPVGAGNTDTQYF	TGTGCCAGCAGTGGCCCCCCAGTCGGGGCGGGGAACACAGATACGCAGTATTTT
TRBJ1-2	NA	NA	TRBV18	CASSPGSDNGYTF	TGTGCCAGCTCACCCGGGAGTGACAATGGCTACACCTTC
TRBJ2-3	TRBD2	NA	TRBV9	CASSVPREGLYF	TGTGCCAGCAGCGTACCACGGGAGGGGTTGTATTTT
TRBJ2-3	TRBD2	NA	TRBV28	CASSILALPDTQYF	TGTGCCAGCAGCATACTAGCGCTTCCAGATACGCAGTATTTT
TRBJ1-2	TRBD1	NA	TRBV9	CASSVGQGGRGYTF	TGTGCCAGCAGCGTAGGACAGGGCGGACGAGGCTACACCTTC
TRBJ2-7	NA	once	TRBV28	CASSSLTTYEQYF	TGTGCCAGCAGCTCCCTTACTACCTACGAGCAGTACTTC
TRBJ2-3	TRBD1	NA	TRBV9	CASTRDRVTDTQYF	TGTGCCAGCACCAGGGACAGGGTCACAGATACGCAGTATTTT
TRBJ2-7	NA	NA	TRBV14	CASSQSKGLKYDEQYF	TGTGCCAGCAGCCAATCTAAAGGACTAAAATACGACGAGCAGTACTTC